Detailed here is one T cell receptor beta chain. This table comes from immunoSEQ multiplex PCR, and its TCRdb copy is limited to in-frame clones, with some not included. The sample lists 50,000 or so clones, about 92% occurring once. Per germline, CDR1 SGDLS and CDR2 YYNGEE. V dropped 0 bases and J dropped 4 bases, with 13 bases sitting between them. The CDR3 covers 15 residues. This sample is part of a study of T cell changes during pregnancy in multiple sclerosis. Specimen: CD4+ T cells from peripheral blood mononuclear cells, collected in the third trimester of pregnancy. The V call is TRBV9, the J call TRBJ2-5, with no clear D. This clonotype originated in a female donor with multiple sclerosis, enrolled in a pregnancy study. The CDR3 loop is CASSVDPGSGETQYF. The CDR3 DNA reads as TGTGCCAGCAGCGTAGACCCCGGGTCGGGAGAGACCCAGTACTTC.